Listed below are T cell receptor beta chains from one sample, sequenced in a study of identical twins. A single record per CDR3 protein comes from TCRdb applying MiXCR to the 5' RACE reads. The sample lists 1,800,000 or so distinct CDR3 sequences, 32% occurring once. Sequenced: cord blood. These TCRs come from a newborn girl in good health. Each CDR3 is given with its conserved first and last residue. A D gene is named only where the DNA matches it firmly. Rows give clone size only sometimes, using once, few, many, or a class for an expanded clone.

cdr3_aa cdr3_nt clone_size d_call j_call v_call
CASSLVLGSSGANVLTF TGTGCCAGCAGCCTTGTCTTAGGGAGCTCTGGGGCCAACGTCCTGACTTTC few - TRBJ2-6 TRBV7-8
CASSFFYGRHNEQFF TGTGCCAGCAGCTTTTTTTATGGGAGGCACAATGAGCAGTTCTTC - - TRBJ2-1 TRBV7-9
CASSLDRAKNIQYF TGCGCCAGCAGCTTGGACAGGGCCAAAAACATTCAGTACTTC many - TRBJ2-4 TRBV5-1
CSAQGGDGDTQYF TGCAGTGCACAGGGGGGAGATGGAGATACGCAGTATTTT - TRBD1 TRBJ2-3 TRBV20-1
CSARSGGLLYEQYF TGCAGTGCTAGATCGGGAGGCCTCCTATACGAGCAGTACTTC few TRBD2 TRBJ2-7 TRBV20-1
CASSQAPSGRYEQYF TGCGCCAGCAGCCAGGCCCCTAGCGGGAGGTACGAGCAGTACTTC - TRBD2 TRBJ2-7 TRBV4-1
CASSESSGQGSYNSPLHF TGTGCCAGCAGTGAATCCTCCGGACAGGGCTCCTATAATTCACCCCTCCACTTT - TRBD1 TRBJ1-6 TRBV25-1
CASNKTGTGDFYEQYF TGTGCCAGCAACAAAACTGGGACAGGGGATTTCTACGAGCAGTACTTC - TRBD1 TRBJ2-7 TRBV25-1
CASSRRGTSSVILREQYF TGTGCCAGCAGCAGACGCGGGACTTCCTCTGTCATCCTACGAGAACAGTACTTC - - TRBJ2-5 TRBV7-2
CASSLLLARTYNEQFF TGTGCCAGCAGTTTATTACTAGCGAGGACCTACAATGAGCAGTTCTTC - TRBD2 TRBJ2-1 TRBV12-3/TRBV12-4
CSAIPRTTNEQFF TGCAGTGCTATCCCAAGGACTACCAATGAGCAGTTCTTC - - TRBJ2-1 TRBV20-1
CASSDGKNPLIATKNIQYF TGTGCCAGCAGCGACGGGAAAAACCCCTTGATCGCAACCAAAAACATTCAGTACTTC many - TRBJ2-4 TRBV5-6
CANSPWGSGQQETQYF TGTGCCAACTCGCCTTGGGGTTCCGGGCAACAAGAGACCCAGTACTTC - - TRBJ2-5 TRBV7-7
CASSLGQPPFRTQYF TGTGCCAGCAGCTTAGGTCAGCCACCGTTTCGGACCCAGTACTTC few - TRBJ2-5 TRBV7-9
CAISGTSGSNYNEQFF TGTGCCATCAGTGGGACTAGCGGGAGCAACTACAATGAGCAGTTCTTC few TRBD2 TRBJ2-1 TRBV10-3
CASSLVGTPIVDQETQYF TGTGCCAGCAGTTTAGTCGGGACACCGATCGTAGACCAAGAGACCCAGTACTTC few - TRBJ2-5 TRBV28
CSVQAGGLAKNIQYF TGCAGTGTCCAAGCGGGAGGGCTTGCCAAAAACATTCAGTACTTC few TRBD2 TRBJ2-4 TRBV20-1
CAISEWGRTDTQYF TGTGCCATCAGTGAGTGGGGACGCACAGATACGCAGTATTTT few - TRBJ2-3 TRBV10-3
CAVSGTGPYSGNTIYF TGTGCCGTCAGCGGGACAGGGCCCTACTCTGGAAACACCATATATTTT - TRBD1 TRBJ1-3 TRBV10-3
CASTGTSGNNEQFF TGTGCCAGCACCGGGACTAGCGGAAACAATGAGCAGTTCTTC few TRBD2 TRBJ2-1 TRBV9
CSARDLKGLAYEQYF TGCAGTGCTAGAGATCTAAAAGGACTTGCCTACGAGCAGTACTTC - - TRBJ2-7 TRBV20-1
CASSQVYSISEQYF TGTGCCAGCAGCCAAGTCTACAGTATTAGCGAGCAGTACTTC few - TRBJ2-7 TRBV3-1
CASSLRVGSNTGELFF TGTGCCAGCAGCTTAAGGGTCGGGTCGAACACCGGGGAGCTGTTTTTT - - TRBJ2-2 TRBV7-2
CATSDLGTETGDTQYF TGTGCCACCAGTGACCTCGGGACAGAAACAGGAGATACGCAGTATTTT - TRBD1 TRBJ2-3 TRBV24-1
CASSLGQVEKLFF TGTGCCAGCAGCTTAGGGCAGGTTGAAAAACTGTTTTTT few - TRBJ1-4 TRBV7-2
CASSQERVGALTEAFF TGTGCCAGCAGCCAAGAGAGGGTCGGGGCGCTCACTGAAGCTTTCTTT - - TRBJ1-1 TRBV4-2
CSARKGFGATNEKLFF TGCAGTGCTAGAAAGGGGTTTGGCGCAACTAATGAAAAACTGTTTTTT few - TRBJ1-4 TRBV20-1
CASSLGQVGKLFF TGTGCCAGCAGTTTAGGGCAGGTCGGAAAACTGTTTTTT few - TRBJ1-4 TRBV12-3/TRBV12-4
CASSYWAGQSNNSPLHF TGTGCCAGCAGTTACTGGGCGGGACAGTCTAATAATTCACCCCTCCACTTT - TRBD1 TRBJ1-6 TRBV6-5
CSSGTSGYEQYF TGCAGTTCCGGGACTAGCGGGTACGAGCAGTACTTC once TRBD2 TRBJ2-7 TRBV20-1
CASSLGPFTEAFF TGCGCCAGCAGCTTAGGGCCGTTCACTGAAGCTTTCTTT few - TRBJ1-1 TRBV5-1
CASSYLTAWGHTEAFF TGTGCCAGCAGTTACCTGACAGCGTGGGGTCACACTGAAGCTTTCTTT - - TRBJ1-1 TRBV6-6
CASSLGGGATYEQYF TGTGCCAGCAGTTTAGGGGGGGGCGCTACCTACGAGCAGTACTTC few - TRBJ2-7 TRBV28